The following is a TCR beta chain sequence with its context. The antigen remains undetermined. These data belong to a study of lymphopenia after photon versus proton radiotherapy. Measured with immunoSEQ multiplex PCR; TCRdb has only the in-frame clones, and not every one. Of about 62,000 clones in the sample, approximately 86% were seen once. CDR3 length: 15 amino acids. Germline CDR1 and CDR2: MGHDK and SYGVNS. V trimming: 6 bases; J trimming: 0 bases; junction bases outside the gene matches: 3. Findings and caveats of the study: Oligoclonal CD8+ Temra expansion after nadir drove photon patients' diversity drop.

The sample consisted of peripheral blood, taken from a patient treated with proton-based radiotherapy. The TCR comes from a man older than 75 with esophageal cancer. The chain recombines TRBV25-1 with TRBJ2-2; TRBD2 matches at 8 bases. The CDR3 DNA is TGTGCCAGCAGAGAAGCGGGAGCGAACACCGGGGAGCTGTTTTTT. Translating it yields CASREAGANTGELFF.